Listed here is a single TCR beta chain. Its antigen is as yet unknown. These data belong to a study of regulatory T cells in long-lasting Graves disease. Researchers made TCR beta libraries by using iRepertoire HTBI primers and running Arm-PCR on CDR3 regions. TCRdb itself ran the multiplex PCR reads through MiXCR, one entry per CDR3 protein. The sample has roughly 400,000 distinct CDR3 sequences; around 20% are singletons. Time point: persistent/refractory GD, antithyroid drugs over 5 years with positive TRAb. The authors made the TCR library using RNA they extracted from PBMCs. Study-wide findings and caveats: The study found lower TCR diversity in persistent Graves' patients than in newly diagnosed ones.

Losses at the gene ends were 3 bases for V and 3 bases for J; bases not matched to a gene: 4. Per the germline V gene, CDR1 is DFQATT and CDR2 is SNEGSKA (reference sequence). The length of the CDR3 is 13 residues. The sequencing here drew on peripheral blood mononuclear cells (PBMCs), taken when the disease was refractory, from a patient treated with antithyroid drugs. The chain recombines TRBV20-1 with TRBJ1-2; 7 nucleotides align to TRBD1. The TCR was taken from a female donor with Graves disease. As DNA, the CDR3 is TGCAGTGCTAGGCCGGGACAGTACTATGGCTACACCTTC. Translated, it gives CSARPGQYYGYTF.